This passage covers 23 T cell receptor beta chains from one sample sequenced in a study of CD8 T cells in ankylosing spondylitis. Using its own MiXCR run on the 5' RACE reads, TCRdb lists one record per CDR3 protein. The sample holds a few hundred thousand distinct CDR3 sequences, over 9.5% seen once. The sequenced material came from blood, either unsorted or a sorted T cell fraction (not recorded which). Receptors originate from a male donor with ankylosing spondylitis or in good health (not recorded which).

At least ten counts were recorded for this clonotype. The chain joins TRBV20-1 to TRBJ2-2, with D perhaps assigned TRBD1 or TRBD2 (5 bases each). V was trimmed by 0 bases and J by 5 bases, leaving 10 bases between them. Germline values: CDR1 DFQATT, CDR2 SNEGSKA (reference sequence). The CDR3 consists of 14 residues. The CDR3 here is CSARDRDVTGELFF. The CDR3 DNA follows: TGCAGTGCTAGAGACAGGGACGTAACCGGGGAGCTGTTTTTT.

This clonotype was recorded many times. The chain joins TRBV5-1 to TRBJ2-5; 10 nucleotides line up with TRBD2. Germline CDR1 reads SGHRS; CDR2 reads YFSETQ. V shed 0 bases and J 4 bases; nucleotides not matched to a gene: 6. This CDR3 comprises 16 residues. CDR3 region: CASSLVVAGGSETQYF. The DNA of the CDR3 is TGCGCCAGCAGCTTGGTAGTAGCGGGGGGTTCAGAGACCCAGTACTTC.

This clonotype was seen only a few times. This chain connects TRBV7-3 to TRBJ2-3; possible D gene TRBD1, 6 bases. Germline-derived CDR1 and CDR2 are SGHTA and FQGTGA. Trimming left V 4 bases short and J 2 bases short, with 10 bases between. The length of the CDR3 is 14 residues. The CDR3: CASSSGQSTDTQYF. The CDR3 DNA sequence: TGTGCCAGCAGCTCCGGACAGTCCACAGATACGCAGTATTTT.

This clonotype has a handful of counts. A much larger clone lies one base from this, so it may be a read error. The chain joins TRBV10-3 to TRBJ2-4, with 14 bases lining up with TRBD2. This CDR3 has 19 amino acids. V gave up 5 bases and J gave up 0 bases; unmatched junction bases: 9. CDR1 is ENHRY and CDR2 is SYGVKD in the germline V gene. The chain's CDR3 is CAISSLGLAGALAKNIQYF. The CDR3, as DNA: TGTGCCATCAGTTCCTTGGGACTAGCGGGGGCCCTAGCCAAAAACATTCAGTACTTC.

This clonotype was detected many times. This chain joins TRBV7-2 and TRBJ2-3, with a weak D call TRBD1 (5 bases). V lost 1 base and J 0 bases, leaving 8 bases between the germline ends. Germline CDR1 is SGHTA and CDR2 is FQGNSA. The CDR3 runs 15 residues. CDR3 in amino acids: CASSLGQPSTDTQYF. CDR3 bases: TGTGCCAGCAGCTTAGGACAGCCTAGCACAGATACGCAGTATTTT. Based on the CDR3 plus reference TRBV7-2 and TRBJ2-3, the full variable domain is GAGVSQSPSNKVTEKGKDVELRCDPISGHTALYWYRQSLGQGLEFLIYFQGNSAPDKSGLPSDRFSAERTGGSVSTLTIQRTQQEDSAVYLCASSLGQPSTDTQYFGPGTRLTVL.

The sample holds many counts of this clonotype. CDR3 amino acids: CASSSGGTWGEQYF. DNA of the CDR3: TGTGCCAGCAGCTCAGGGGGAACCTGGGGGGAGCAGTACTTC. This sequence joins TRBV7-3 and TRBJ2-7, with TRBD1 matching 7 bases. Losses at the gene ends were 4 bases for V and 7 bases for J; bases not matched to a gene: 10. The CDR3 contains 14 residues. Germline lookup yields CDR1 SGHTA and CDR2 FQGTGA.

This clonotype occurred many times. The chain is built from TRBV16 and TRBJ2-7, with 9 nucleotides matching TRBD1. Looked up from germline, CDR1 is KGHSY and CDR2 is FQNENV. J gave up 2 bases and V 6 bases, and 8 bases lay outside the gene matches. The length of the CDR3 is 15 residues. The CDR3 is CASSFGQGSPYEQYF. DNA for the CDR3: TGTGCCAGCAGTTTCGGACAGGGGTCGCCCTACGAGCAGTACTTC.

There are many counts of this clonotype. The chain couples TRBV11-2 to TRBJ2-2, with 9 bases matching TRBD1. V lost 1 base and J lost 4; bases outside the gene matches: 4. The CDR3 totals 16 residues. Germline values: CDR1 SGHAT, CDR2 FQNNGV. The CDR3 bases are TGTGCCAGCAGCTTAGGGTGGACAGGGGCCACCGGGGAGCTGTTTTTT. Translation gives CASSLGWTGATGELFF.

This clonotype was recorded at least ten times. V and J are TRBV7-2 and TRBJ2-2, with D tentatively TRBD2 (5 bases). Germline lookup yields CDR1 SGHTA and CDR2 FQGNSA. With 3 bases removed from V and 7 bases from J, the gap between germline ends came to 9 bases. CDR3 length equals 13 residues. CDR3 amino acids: CASSLGSFGELFF. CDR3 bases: TGTGCCAGCAGCTTGGGGAGCTTCGGGGAGCTGTTTTTT.

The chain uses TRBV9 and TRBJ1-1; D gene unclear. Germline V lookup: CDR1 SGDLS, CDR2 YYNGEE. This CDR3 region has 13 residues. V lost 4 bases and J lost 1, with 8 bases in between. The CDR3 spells CASSSARNTEAFF. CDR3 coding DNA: TGTGCCAGCAGCTCTGCTCGGAACACTGAAGCTTTCTTT.

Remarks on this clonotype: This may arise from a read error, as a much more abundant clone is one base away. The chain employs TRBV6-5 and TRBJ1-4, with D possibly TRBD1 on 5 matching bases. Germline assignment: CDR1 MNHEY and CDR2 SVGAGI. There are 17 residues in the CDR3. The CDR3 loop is CASSYSMGDLGNEKLSF. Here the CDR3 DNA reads TGTGCCAGCAGTTACTCGATGGGGGACCTCGGAAATGAAAAACTGTCTTTT.

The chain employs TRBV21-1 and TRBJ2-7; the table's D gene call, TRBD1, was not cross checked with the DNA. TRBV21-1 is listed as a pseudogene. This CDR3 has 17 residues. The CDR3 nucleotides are TGTGCCAGCAGCAAAGCCGACGGGACAGGGTATTTAGGCGAGCAGTACTTC. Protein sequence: CASSKADGTGYLGEQYF.

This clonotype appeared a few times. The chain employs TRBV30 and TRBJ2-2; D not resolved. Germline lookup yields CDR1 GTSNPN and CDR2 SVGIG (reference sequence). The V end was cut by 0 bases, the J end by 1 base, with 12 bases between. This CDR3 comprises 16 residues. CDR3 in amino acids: CAWSVQAWGNTGELFF. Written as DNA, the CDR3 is TGTGCCTGGAGTGTACAAGCGTGGGGGAACACCGGGGAGCTGTTTTTT.

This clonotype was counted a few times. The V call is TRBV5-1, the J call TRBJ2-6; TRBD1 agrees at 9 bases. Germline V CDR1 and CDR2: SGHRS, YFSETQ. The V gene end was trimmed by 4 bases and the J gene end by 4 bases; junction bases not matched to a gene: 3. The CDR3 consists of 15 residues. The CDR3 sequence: CASSRTGAGANVLTF. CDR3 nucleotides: TGCGCCAGCAGCAGGACAGGGGCCGGGGCCAACGTCCTGACTTTC.

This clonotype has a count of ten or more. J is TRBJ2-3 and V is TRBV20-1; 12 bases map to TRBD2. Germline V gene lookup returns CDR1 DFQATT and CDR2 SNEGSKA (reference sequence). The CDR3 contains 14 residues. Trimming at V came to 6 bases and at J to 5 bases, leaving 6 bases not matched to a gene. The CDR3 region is CSAVRLAGVDTQYF. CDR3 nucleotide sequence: TGCAGTGCGGTGAGACTAGCGGGGGTAGATACGCAGTATTTT.

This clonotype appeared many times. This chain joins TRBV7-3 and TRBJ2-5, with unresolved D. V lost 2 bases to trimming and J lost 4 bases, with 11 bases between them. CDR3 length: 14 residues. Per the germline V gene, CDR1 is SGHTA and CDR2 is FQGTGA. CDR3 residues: CASSLDGVSETQYF. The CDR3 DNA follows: TGTGCCAGCAGCTTAGATGGGGTCTCAGAGACCCAGTACTTC.

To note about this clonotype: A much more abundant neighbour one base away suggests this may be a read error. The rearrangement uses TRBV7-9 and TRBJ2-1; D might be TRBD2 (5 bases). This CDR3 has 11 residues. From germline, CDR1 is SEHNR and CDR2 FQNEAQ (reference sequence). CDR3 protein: CASSPPAGAKF. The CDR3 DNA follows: TGTGCCAGCAGCCCCCCCGCGGGCGCGAAATTC.

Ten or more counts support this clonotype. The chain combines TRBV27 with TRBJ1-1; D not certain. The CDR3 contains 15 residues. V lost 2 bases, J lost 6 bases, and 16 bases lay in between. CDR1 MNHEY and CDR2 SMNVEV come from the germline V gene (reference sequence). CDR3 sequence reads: CASSLSLSSHPEAFF. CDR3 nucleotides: TGTGCCAGCAGTTTAAGTCTATCATCACACCCTGAAGCTTTCTTT.

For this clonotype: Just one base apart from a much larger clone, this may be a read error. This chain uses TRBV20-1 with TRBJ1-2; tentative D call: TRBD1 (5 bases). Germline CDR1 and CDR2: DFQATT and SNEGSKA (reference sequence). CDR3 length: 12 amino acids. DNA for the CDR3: TGCAGTGCTAGAGATGGGGACTATGGCTACCCCTTC. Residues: CSARDGDYGYPF.

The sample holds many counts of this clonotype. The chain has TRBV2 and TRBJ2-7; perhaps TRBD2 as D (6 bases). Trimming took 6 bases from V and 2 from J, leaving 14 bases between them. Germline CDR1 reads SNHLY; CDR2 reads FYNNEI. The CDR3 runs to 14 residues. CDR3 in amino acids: CASRKGLGTYEQYF. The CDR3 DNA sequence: TGTGCCAGCAGGAAGGGACTTGGGACCTACGAGCAGTACTTC.

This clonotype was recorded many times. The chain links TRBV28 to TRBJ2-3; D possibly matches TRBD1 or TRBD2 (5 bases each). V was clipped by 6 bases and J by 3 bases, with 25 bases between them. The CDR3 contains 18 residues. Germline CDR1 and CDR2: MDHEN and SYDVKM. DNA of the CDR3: TGTGCCAGCAGACCCCTGTCCATCCCAACGGGGCGGACAGATACGCAGTATTTT. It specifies CASRPLSIPTGRTDTQYF.

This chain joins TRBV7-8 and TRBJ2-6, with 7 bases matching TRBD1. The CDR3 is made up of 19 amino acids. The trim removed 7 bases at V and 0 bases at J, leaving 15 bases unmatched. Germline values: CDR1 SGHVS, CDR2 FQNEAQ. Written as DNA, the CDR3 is TGTGCCAGCACCCTCTTACCTGGACAGGTGTTCTCTGGGGCCAACGTCCTGACTTTC. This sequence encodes CASTLLPGQVFSGANVLTF.

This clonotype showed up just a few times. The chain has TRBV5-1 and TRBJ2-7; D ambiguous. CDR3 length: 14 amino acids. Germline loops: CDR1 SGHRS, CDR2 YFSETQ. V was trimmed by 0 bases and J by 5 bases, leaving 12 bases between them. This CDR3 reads CASSLGLAPDEQYF. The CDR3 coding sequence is TGCGCCAGCAGCTTGGGACTTGCCCCCGACGAGCAGTACTTC.